Below, 5 T cell receptor beta chains from the same sample are listed, as sequenced in a study of cytotoxic CD8 clonotypes in ibrutinib-treated CLL. Clones were read by immunoSEQ multiplex PCR, and TCRdb kept only the in-frame ones, dropping some. The data show about 200,000 clones, roughly three quarters seen once. Sequencing used PBMCs, obtained after 12 months of ibrutinib treatment. The receptors were gathered from a human donor with chronic lymphocytic leukemia.

This chain links TRBV28 with TRBJ1-2, with D maybe TRBD1 (5 bases). The V gene's germline CDR1 is MDHEN and CDR2 SYDVKM. The CDR3 covers 16 residues. V was trimmed by 3 bases and J by 0 bases, leaving 14 bases between them. As DNA, the CDR3 is TGTGCCAGCAGTTTTTTAGGGGTACCATCTAACTATGGCTACACCTTC. Protein product: CASSFLGVPSNYGYTF.

The CDR3 nucleotides read TGTGCCTGGTCCCTCAGGGCAGGAAATGAGGATGGCTACACCTTC. It translates to CAWSLRAGNEDGYTF. The chain links TRBV30 to TRBJ1-2; maybe TRBD1 (5 bases). CDR1 and CDR2 (germline): GTSNPN, SVGIG (reference sequence). Trimming took 5 bases from V and 6 from J, leaving 22 bases between them. The CDR3 is 15 amino acids.

This clone was detected once. The chain couples TRBV4-1 to TRBJ2-1, with 7 bases lining up with TRBD2. Germline V gene sequence: CDR1 MGHRA, CDR2 YSYEKL. This CDR3 is 17 amino acids long. The junction had 5 bases not matched to a gene; V was cut back by 0 bases and J by 0 bases. CDR3 sequence (DNA): TGCGCCAGCAGCCAAGATAGTTCTAGCGGCTCCTACAATGAGCAGTTCTTC. It yields the protein CASSQDSSSGSYNEQFF.

The CDR3 DNA is TGCAGCGTTGTCCCGGACCTCGAAGCTTTCTTT. Protein product: CSVVPDLEAFF. The chain employs TRBV29-1 and TRBJ1-1, with unresolved D. Trimming took off 4 bases at V and 8 bases at J, with 11 bases between the two ends. CDR1 SQVTM and CDR2 ANQGSEA come from the germline V gene. This CDR3 has 11 residues.

There are a few counts of this clone. This chain joins TRBV27 and TRBJ1-5; D gene uncertain. Germline CDR1 is MNHEY and CDR2 is SMNVEV (reference sequence). Trimming cost V 8 bases and J 0 bases, with 8 bases left between them. This CDR3 is built from 13 residues. The CDR3 coding sequence is TGTGCCAGCGGGTTCTATAGCAATCAGCCCCAGCATTTT. As protein: CASGFYSNQPQHF.